These 31 T cell receptor beta chains came from one sample sequenced in a study of blood T cell repertoires in COVID-19. The repertoire was sequenced with immunoSEQ multiplex PCR; TCRdb's copy has only in-frame clones and lacks some. The sample shows about 380,000 clones, 70% to 90% of them seen only once. The sample consisted of PBMCs or T cells enriched from blood (not recorded which). The origin of the receptors is a woman aged 18-29 years who had recovered from COVID-19.

The chain employs TRBV5-4 and TRBJ1-5, with D tentatively TRBD1 (5 bases). This CDR3 contains 14 residues. CDR1 is SGHNT, CDR2 YYREEE, per germline (reference sequence). The V and J ends lost 5 bases and 2 bases respectively, with 11 bases between them. The CDR3 region is CASRTWGGNQPQHF. CDR3 nucleotides: TGTGCCAGCAGAACTTGGGGGGGCAATCAGCCCCAGCATTTT.

The chain joins TRBV5-1 to TRBJ1-2; D possibly corresponds to TRBD1 (5 bases). The germline gives CDR1 SGHRS, CDR2 YFSETQ. Trimming removed 2 bases from V and 0 bases from J, with 11 bases in between. The CDR3 extends over 15 amino acids. This CDR3 reads CASSLGAVANYGYTF. CDR3 DNA sequence: TGCGCCAGCAGCTTAGGGGCGGTAGCTAACTATGGCTACACCTTC.

V usage is TRBV23-1 and J usage is TRBJ1-1; 8 bases are a match to TRBD1. TRBV23-1 is reported as an ORF; its role is uncertain. The ends lost 6 bases at V and 0 bases at J; junction bases unmatched: 18. The CDR3 covers 19 residues. The CDR3 DNA reads as TGCGCCAGCAGCGTGTACAGGGGGGATACCCACGACATGAACACTGAAGCTTTCTTT. Amino acid sequence: CASSVYRGDTHDMNTEAFF.

This chain links TRBV5-5 with TRBJ1-5; D is possibly TRBD1 (5 bases). Trimming shortened V by 0 bases and J by 7 bases, and 14 bases separated the two germline ends. CDR3 length: 15 residues. Germline V gives CDR1 SGHKS, CDR2 YYEKEE (reference sequence). The CDR3 region is CASSLDSGEWQPQHF. CDR3 bases: TGTGCCAGCAGCTTGGATTCGGGGGAATGGCAGCCCCAGCATTTT.

V usage is TRBV4-1 and J usage is TRBJ2-2; 8 bases line up with TRBD1. Germline V gene lookup returns CDR1 MGHRA and CDR2 YSYEKL. V shed 0 bases, J shed 4 bases, and the junction held 13 bases outside the gene matches. This CDR3 is built from 19 residues. The CDR3 nucleotides read TGCGCCAGCAGCCAAGACAGTGGGTTCACAGGGGGACGCACCGGGGAGCTGTTTTTT. This sequence encodes CASSQDSGFTGGRTGELFF.

The chain employs TRBV28 and TRBJ1-2; 8 positions match TRBD1. Per germline, CDR1 MDHEN and CDR2 SYDVKM. V dropped 2 bases and J dropped 1; count of bases not matched to a gene: 12. The CDR3 contains 18 residues. The CDR3 region is CASSLARQGSEVNYGYTF. DNA of the CDR3: TGTGCCAGCAGTTTAGCAAGACAGGGGTCCGAAGTTAACTATGGCTACACCTTC.

This chain joins TRBV6-5 and TRBJ2-5; a weak D match, TRBD2 (6 bases). The V end lost 5 bases, the J end lost 7 bases, and 14 bases lay between the germline ends. Per germline, CDR1 MNHEY and CDR2 SVGAGI. The CDR3 has 13 residues. The CDR3 sequence: CASSPGISGTQYF. The CDR3 DNA reads TGTGCCAGCAGTCCCGGGATTAGCGGGACCCAGTACTTC.

The chain recombines TRBV7-8 with TRBJ2-2, with TRBD1 matching over 12 bases. The CDR3 extends over 16 amino acids. Germline loops: CDR1 SGHVS, CDR2 FQNEAQ. Trimming removed 5 bases from V and 4 bases from J; junction bases left unmatched: 5. CDR3 residues: CASSRDRGPGTGELFF. The CDR3 coding sequence is TGTGCCAGCAGCCGGGACAGGGGGCCAGGCACCGGGGAGCTGTTTTTT.

The rearrangement links TRBV11-2 to TRBJ2-7, with D unclear. Trimming stripped 2 bases from V and 2 bases from J, with 10 bases between. The CDR3 totals 14 residues. CDR1 and CDR2 from the germline V gene are SGHAT and FQNNGV. The CDR3 DNA reads as TGTGCCAGCAGCTTAACCGAACTCACCTACGAGCAGTACTTC. It encodes CASSLTELTYEQYF.

The chain has TRBV6-5 and TRBJ1-5, with 11 nucleotides matching TRBD1. The germline CDR1 and CDR2 sequences are MNHEY and SVGAGI. The V segment lost 6 bases and the J segment 5 bases; nucleotides outside the gene matches: 6. CDR3 length: 15 amino acids. For the CDR3, the DNA is TGTGCCAGCAGCAGGGGACAGGGGGGTTATCAGCCCCAGCATTTT. This sequence encodes CASSRGQGGYQPQHF.

The chain combines TRBV4-3 with TRBJ2-4, with D maybe TRBD1 (6 bases). Trimming cost V 3 bases and J 5 bases, with 14 bases left between them. Germline loops: CDR1 LGHNA, CDR2 YSLEER. The CDR3 runs 15 residues. The CDR3 bases are TGCGCCAGCAGCCAGGACAGCGCAATGGAAAACATTCAGTACTTC. Translation: CASSQDSAMENIQYF.

This clone was counted once. This chain joins TRBV29-1 and TRBJ2-5, with 10 bases aligning to TRBD2. Germline-derived CDR1 and CDR2 are SQVTM and ANQGSEA. Trimming cost V 6 bases and J 2 bases; bases outside gene matches: 3. This CDR3 region has 13 residues. In DNA form, the CDR3 reads TGCAGCGTCGAGACTAGCGGGCAAGAGACCCAGTACTTC. Encoded protein: CSVETSGQETQYF.

This sequence joins TRBV28 and TRBJ1-2, with 8 nucleotides matching TRBD1. Germline assignment: CDR1 MDHEN and CDR2 SYDVKM. Germline trimming cut 10 bases from V and 4 bases from J; bases unmatched to any gene: 14. CDR3 length: 15 amino acids. DNA of the CDR3: TGTGCCACCAGGACAGGGCCGAAAGGGGCCTATGGCTACACCTTC. Its translation: CATRTGPKGAYGYTF.

The chain carries TRBV9 and TRBJ2-5, with 7 positions matching TRBD2. Per germline, CDR1 SGDLS and CDR2 YYNGEE. This CDR3 has 16 amino acids. V gave up 0 bases and J gave up 0 bases; unmatched junction bases: 5. The CDR3 here is CASSVDGGTDQETQYF. CDR3 in DNA: TGTGCCAGCAGCGTAGACGGGGGGACTGACCAAGAGACCCAGTACTTC.

This chain connects TRBV18 to TRBJ2-7, with 7 bases identical to TRBD1. Germline trimming cut 2 bases from V and 4 bases from J; bases unmatched to any gene: 5. The germline V gene encodes CDR1 KGHSH and CDR2 LQKENI. This CDR3 contains 14 residues. The CDR3 DNA reads TGTGCCAGCTCACCAGAGACAGGGCCTTACGAGCAGTACTTC. Encoded protein: CASSPETGPYEQYF.

The chain couples TRBV5-1 to TRBJ2-5; tentatively, D is TRBD1 (5 bases). Germline lookup yields CDR1 SGHRS and CDR2 YFSETQ. The CDR3 runs to 14 residues. Trimming shortened V by 6 bases and J by 1 base, and 13 bases separated the two germline ends. The CDR3 region has the DNA TGCGCCAGCATGGTCGCAGGGCTCCAAGAGACCCAGTACTTC. Amino acid sequence: CASMVAGLQETQYF. Full variable domain (outside the CDR3, taken from reference TRBV5-1 and TRBJ2-5): KAGVTQTPRYLIKTRGQQVTLSCSPISGHRSVSWYQQTPGQGLQFLFEYFSETQRNKGNFPGRFSGRQFSNSRSEMNVSTLELGDSALYLCASMVAGLQETQYFGPGTRLLVL.

The chain has TRBV11-2 and TRBJ1-1; weak D call: TRBD1 (6 bases). The germline V gene has CDR1 SGHAT and CDR2 FQNNGV. The CDR3 spans 15 residues. V lost 7 bases, J lost 4 bases, and 19 bases lay in between. CDR3 residues: CASNLRGFLSTEAFF. The CDR3 nucleotides read TGTGCCAGCAACTTGAGGGGGTTTTTGTCCACTGAAGCTTTCTTT.

The rearrangement joins TRBV6-2 or TRBV6-3 to TRBJ1-2; the match to TRBD1 covers 7 bases. The germline CDR1 and CDR2 sequences are MNHEY and SVGEGT. The V segment lost 2 bases and the J segment 3 bases; nucleotides outside the gene matches: 9. The CDR3 covers 16 residues. The CDR3 coding sequence is TGTGCCAGCAGTTACCCCCGGGACAGCTCCTACTATGGCTACACCTTC. Translating it yields CASSYPRDSSYYGYTF.

The chain is built from TRBV10-3 and TRBJ1-1, with D uncertain. Trimming took 2 bases from V and 5 from J, leaving 12 bases between them. The CDR3 has 14 residues. CDR1 is ENHRY, CDR2 SYGVKD, per germline. CDR3 nucleotide sequence: TGTGCCATCAGTGAGGTCCCCGCCGGGACTGAAGCTTTCTTT. As protein: CAISEVPAGTEAFF.

The rearrangement links TRBV19 to TRBJ2-1; 8 bases match TRBD1. In germline, CDR1 is LNHDA, CDR2 SQIVND (reference sequence). This CDR3 has 16 amino acids. With V trimmed by 2 bases and J by 13 bases, 16 bases remained unmatched. CDR3 nucleotide sequence: TGTGCCAGTAGTATAACCCCCGCCCCGACAGGGGTGGGTCAGTTCTTC. This sequence encodes CASSITPAPTGVGQFF. The full variable domain, its missing parts supplied by reference TRBV19 and TRBJ2-1, is DGGITQSPKYLFRKEGQNVTLSCEQNLNHDAMYWYRQDPGQGLRLIYYSQIVNDFQKGDIAEGYSVSREKKESFPLTVTSAQKNPTAFYLCASSITPAPTGVGQFFGPGTRLTVL.

J is TRBJ2-7 and V is TRBV3-1 (or the pseudogene TRBV3-2); D unclear. This CDR3 has 14 amino acids. V was shortened by 0 bases and J by 2 bases, with 8 bases between the two germline ends. The germline V gene encodes CDR1 LGHDT and CDR2 YNNKEL (reference sequence). The CDR3 region has the DNA TGTGCCAGCAGCCAAGATGCAGCGACCTACGAGCAGTACTTC. Encoded protein: CASSQDAATYEQYF.

The chain couples TRBV28 to TRBJ2-5, with D perhaps matching TRBD1 (6 bases). The V and J ends lost 2 bases and 5 bases respectively, with 12 bases between them. The CDR3 covers 14 residues. CDR1 is MDHEN and CDR2 is SYDVKM in the germline V gene. Here the CDR3 reads CASSLRGGWETQYF. CDR3 coding DNA: TGTGCCAGCAGTTTAAGAGGGGGATGGGAGACCCAGTACTTC.

This rearrangement joins TRBV25-1 to TRBJ2-1; D gene ambiguous. V shed 2 bases and J shed 9 bases, with 5 bases lying between them. This CDR3 has 11 amino acids. CDR1 is MGHDK and CDR2 is SYGVNS in the germline V gene. CDR3 in DNA: TGTGCCAGCAGTGAAGTCGGTGAGCAGTTCTTC. This encodes CASSEVGEQFF.

J is TRBJ1-2 and V is TRBV3-1 (or the pseudogene TRBV3-2), with D possibly matching TRBD1 (6 bases). Between the trimmed V and J ends, which lost 4 bases and 9 bases, there was a span of 18 bases. The CDR3 spans 14 residues. CDR1 and CDR2 from the germline V gene are LGHDT and YNNKEL (reference sequence). CDR3 coding DNA: TGTGCCAGCAGCCCAGAGGGACATGGATTAAGCTACACCTTC. The encoded protein is CASSPEGHGLSYTF.

The rearrangement joins TRBV3-1 (or the pseudogene TRBV3-2) to TRBJ2-7; TRBD1 matches 8 bases. The CDR3 contains 14 residues. The V segment lost 3 bases and the J segment 2 bases; nucleotides outside the gene matches: 3. Germline V gene data show CDR1 as LGHDT and CDR2 as YNNKEL (reference sequence). The CDR3: CASSHMTGAYEQYF. The CDR3 DNA sequence: TGTGCCAGCAGCCACATGACAGGGGCCTACGAGCAGTACTTC.

The chain couples TRBV21-1 to TRBJ2-5; the table's TRBD1 call for D was not verified on the DNA. TRBV21-1 is marked as a pseudogene. This CDR3 is 15 amino acids long. The CDR3 DNA reads TGTGCCAGCAGCGGGAGGACAGGGGAAGACGAGACCCAGTACTTC. This sequence encodes CASSGRTGEDETQYF.

CDR3 in amino acids: CASSPEGRGLGGYTF. The CDR3 DNA reads TGTGCCAGCTCACCAGAGGGCAGGGGCCTAGGGGGCTACACCTTC. V is TRBV18 and J is TRBJ1-2; perhaps TRBD1 as D (6 bases). Deletions cut 2 bases from V and 8 bases from J, with 18 bases between. The CDR3 has 15 amino acids. Germline V CDR1 and CDR2: KGHSH, LQKENI. Together with reference TRBV18 and TRBJ1-2, the CDR3 gives the full variable domain: NAGVMQNPRHLVRRRGQEARLRCSPMKGHSHVYWYRQLPEEGLKFMVYLQKENIIDESGMPKERFSAEFPKEGPSILRIQQVVRGDSAAYFCASSPEGRGLGGYTFGSGTRLTVV.

This rearrangement joins TRBV5-4 to TRBJ1-1; 10 nucleotides agree with TRBD1. The length of the CDR3 is 14 residues. Germline-derived CDR1 and CDR2 are SGHNT and YYREEE (reference sequence). After removal of 7 bases from V and 1 base from J, the junction contained 4 bases not matched to a gene. The CDR3 sequence is CASRDRGQNTEAFF. CDR3 DNA: TGTGCCAGCCGGGACAGGGGACAGAACACTGAAGCTTTCTTT.

The chain joins TRBV5-4 to TRBJ1-2, with D perhaps TRBD1 (5 bases). The CDR3 consists of 15 residues. Germline V lookup: CDR1 SGHNT, CDR2 YYREEE (reference sequence). Trimming removed 0 bases at V and 8 bases at J, with 17 bases between. The CDR3 protein is CASSLASGGMRGYTF. The CDR3 DNA sequence: TGTGCCAGCAGCTTGGCCTCCGGGGGTATGAGGGGCTACACCTTC.

The chain employs TRBV5-1 and TRBJ1-1, with D uncertain. V was trimmed by 0 bases and J by 3 bases, leaving 9 bases between them. CDR3 length: 14 residues. Germline values: CDR1 SGHRS, CDR2 YFSETQ. The CDR3 DNA reads as TGCGCCAGCAGCTTGGTGTTGGCAGACACTGAAGCTTTCTTT. This translates into CASSLVLADTEAFF.

J is TRBJ2-5 and V is TRBV6-5; 7 bases line up with TRBD1. Trimming took 6 bases from V and 7 from J; bases not matched to a gene: 5. Germline V CDR1 and CDR2: MNHEY, SVGAGI. The CDR3 is made up of 12 amino acids. The CDR3 DNA reads as TGTGCCAGCAGCTGGGACAGTGGGACCCAGTACTTC. Translation gives CASSWDSGTQYF.